The T cell receptor beta chain described here comes from a study of Graves' ophthalmopathy and Graves' hyperthyroidism. Study as a whole: Blood was drawn at initial diagnosis, before any treatment.

Germline V lookup: CDR1 GTSNPN, CDR2 SVGIG (reference sequence). V gave up 1 base and J gave up 2 bases, with 17 bases separating them. The CDR3 totals 16 residues. Researchers took RNA transcripts and amplified TCR beta CDR3 regions from them. HTBI-primed RT-PCR formed the first round, and a multiplex PCR formed the second. Each CDR3 protein is one row after TCRdb ran MiXCR on the multiplex PCR reads. The sample contains some 360,000 distinct CDR3 sequences, about 17% of which appear only once. Cases classed as stable hyperthyroidism had no ophthalmopathy within 18 months of follow-up. Orbital computed tomography, thyroid ultrasound, TRAb, serum thyroxine and clinical symptoms formed the basis of diagnosis. This clonotype was observed many times.

The clonotype was recovered from an adult woman with stable Graves' hyperthyroidism. The sample comprised peripheral blood. This chain connects TRBV30 to TRBJ2-5; tentatively, D is TRBD1 (6 bases). The CDR3 DNA follows: TGTGCCTGGAGTGATTGGGACACCACCTTTCAAGAGACCCAGTACTTC. This gives the protein CAWSDWDTTFQETQYF.